The rows below give T cell receptor beta chains drawn from one sample of a study of T cells after yellow fever vaccination. TCRdb re-called the 5' RACE reads with MiXCR, one entry per CDR3 protein. The profile shows hundreds of thousands of distinct CDR3 sequences, 15% to 20% of them singletons. This specimen was PBMCs, taken 15 days after the yellow fever booster vaccination. Receptor source: a man aged 25-45 years who received the YFV17D yellow fever vaccine. CDR3s include the opening cysteine and the closing phenylalanine or tryptophan. A D gene is named only where the DNA matches it firmly. Not every row has a clone size; where given, it reads once, few, many or a size class.

15 | - | few | TRBJ2-2 | TRBV20-1 | TGCAGTGCTAGAGATTTCCTAGGGGGAACCGGGGAGCTGTTTTTT | CSARDFLGGTGELFF
14 | - | few | TRBJ2-7 | TRBV3-1 | TGTGCCAGCAGCCAAGGAAGGTTCGGGAACGAGCAGTACTTC | CASSQGRFGNEQYF
16 | TRBD1 | - | TRBJ2-7 | TRBV4-1 | TGCGCCAGCAGCCAAGTGGCCGGGACAGGGGGGTACGAGCAGTACTTC | CASSQVAGTGGYEQYF
14 | - | - | TRBJ2-1 | TRBV4-3 | TGCGCCAGCAGCCAAGAAACCTTCTACAATGAGCAGTTCTTC | CASSQETFYNEQFF
15 | TRBD1 | few | TRBJ2-5 | TRBV27 | TGTGCCAGCAGCGCAAATCCGGGACAGGGTTGGACCCAGTACTTC | CASSANPGQGWTQYF
16 | - | few | TRBJ2-4 | TRBV7-9 | TGTGCCAGCAGCCCGCGGGCCGACGGGGCCAAAAACATTCAGTACTTC | CASSPRADGAKNIQYF
13 | TRBD2 | - | TRBJ2-7 | TRBV5-6 | TGTGCCCCCTCGGCTAGCGGGACCTACGAGCAGTACTTC | CAPSASGTYEQYF
13 | - | - | TRBJ2-5 | TRBV20-1 | TGCAGTGCTAGTAGGAGCATGAGGGGGACCCAGTACTTC | CSASRSMRGTQYF
15 | TRBD2 | few | TRBJ2-3 | TRBV29-1 | TGCAGCGTTCAGAACCGGACTAGGTCCACAGATACGCAGTATTTT | CSVQNRTRSTDTQYF
14 | TRBD2 | - | TRBJ2-1 | TRBV20-1 | TGCAGTGCTAGCCCTAGCGGGGGACCCCATGAGCAGTTCTTC | CSASPSGGPHEQFF
14 | - | many | TRBJ2-7 | TRBV12-3/TRBV12-4 | TGTGCCAGCAGATTCTCCGGAGGGTCCTACGAGCAGTACTTC | CASRFSGGSYEQYF
16 | - | - | TRBJ2-5 | TRBV20-1 | TGCAGTGCTAGAGAGTATCGAACGGGAGTACGAGAGACCCAGTACTTC | CSAREYRTGVRETQYF
13 | - | few | TRBJ2-1 | TRBV27 | TGTGCCAGCAGCGTACCCCCTAACAATGAGCAGTTCTTC | CASSVPPNNEQFF
14 | TRBD1 | few | TRBJ2-2 | TRBV10-3 | TGTGCCATCAGATGGGACAGGGACACCGGGGAGCTGTTTTTT | CAIRWDRDTGELFF
14 | TRBD1 | few | TRBJ1-2 | TRBV29-1 | TGCAGCGTGGTACAAGGGACAGCTAACTATGGCTACACCTTC | CSVVQGTANYGYTF
16 | - | - | TRBJ2-1 | TRBV11-2 | TGTGCCAGCAGCTTAGAGGCAGGGCGAACCTACAATGAGCAGTTCTTC | CASSLEAGRTYNEQFF
13 | - | few | TRBJ2-1 | TRBV29-1 | TGCAGCGTTGCCCCTAGCTCCTACAATGAGCAGTTCTTC | CSVAPSSYNEQFF
14 | - | - | TRBJ1-5 | TRBV7-9 | TGTGCCAGCAGCCCGCCGGGCCGCAATCAGCCCCAGCATTTT | CASSPPGRNQPQHF
15 | - | few | TRBJ2-2 | TRBV5-5 | TGTGCCAGCAGCTTGTTAAGCGGACCCACCGGGGAGCTGTTTTTT | CASSLLSGPTGELFF
15 | - | few | TRBJ2-7 | TRBV15 | TGTGCCACCAGCAAGCCCGGGACGGGTACTTACGAGCAGTACTTC | CATSKPGTGTYEQYF
15 | - | - | TRBJ2-2 | TRBV30 | TGTGCCTGGAGTCTCCCTGGCCAGGTCACCGGGGAGCTGTTTTTT | CAWSLPGQVTGELFF
15 | - | - | TRBJ2-1 | TRBV7-3 | TGTGCCAGCAGCCCCAAGCGGGCAGCCTACAATGAGCAGTTCTTC | CASSPKRAAYNEQFF
19 | TRBD2 | few | TRBJ2-5 | TRBV28 | TGTGCCAGCAGTTCCATTTTCGGACTAGCGGGAGCGAAGCCAGAGACCCAGTACTTC | CASSSIFGLAGAKPETQYF
16 | TRBD2 | - | TRBJ2-3 | TRBV7-2 | TGTGCCAGCAGCTTAGTGGCTAGCGGGAGCACAGATACGCAGTATTTT | CASSLVASGSTDTQYF
15 | TRBD1 | - | TRBJ2-7 | TRBV13 | TGTGCCAGCAGGGGAGGGACAGGGGAGCCCTACGAGCAGTACTTC | CASRGGTGEPYEQYF
10 | - | - | TRBJ2-3 | TRBV20-1 | TGCAGTGCTAGAGACGATACGCAGTATTTT | CSARDDTQYF
16 | - | - | TRBJ2-1 | TRBV12-3/TRBV12-4 | TGTGCCAGCAGTCCGAAAGGACAATTTCTTGTTTATGGGCAGTTCTTC | CASSPKGQFLVYGQFF
12 | - | few | TRBJ1-5 | TRBV5-6 | TGTGCCAGCAGCCGAGACCGTCCGCCCCAGCATTTT | CASSRDRPPQHF
18 | - | - | TRBJ1-5 | TRBV12-3/TRBV12-4 | TGTGCCAGCAGTTTAGTTACCCTCTCTGGGCACGTCAATCAGCCCCAGCATTTT | CASSLVTLSGHVNQPQHF
14 | - | - | TRBJ2-5 | TRBV7-7 | TGTGCCAGCAGCTTAGCGGACTTACAAGAGACCCAGTACTTC | CASSLADLQETQYF
15 | TRBD1 | few | TRBJ1-1 | TRBV2 | TGTGCCAGCCATACCCAGGGGACAGTGAACACTGAAGCTTTCTTT | CASHTQGTVNTEAFF
13 | - | - | TRBJ2-1 | TRBV6-4 | TGTGCCAGCAGTGACTCCGAGATCAATGAGCAGTTCTTC | CASSDSEINEQFF
13 | - | - | TRBJ2-1 | TRBV6-2/TRBV6-3 | TGTGCCAGCACCCACGTTGGGGTATACGAGCAGTTCTTC | CASTHVGVYEQFF
15 | - | - | TRBJ2-2 | TRBV5-1 | TGCGCCAGCAGCTTGGACGGGGGAGCCACCGGGGAGCTGTTTTTT | CASSLDGGATGELFF
16 | - | - | TRBJ2-2 | TRBV30 | TGTGCCTGGAACCCGGGACACAAATCGAACACCGGGGAGCTGTTTTTT | CAWNPGHKSNTGELFF
13 | - | - | TRBJ2-2 | TRBV7-8 | TGTGCCAGCATAGGACTTCTTTCGGGGGAGCTGTTTTTT | CASIGLLSGELFF
14 | - | - | TRBJ2-5 | TRBV6-5 | TGTGCCAGCAGTTACTCGTTGTCTCCAGAGACCCAGTACTTC | CASSYSLSPETQYF
15 | - | - | TRBJ2-5 | TRBV7-9 | TGTGCCAGCAGCTTAGAGGCTAGCTCCCAAGAGACCCAGTACTTC | CASSLEASSQETQYF
15 | TRBD2 | few | TRBJ2-3 | TRBV7-3 | TGTGCCAGCAGCAAGAGTAGCGGGAGCACAGATACGCAGTATTTT | CASSKSSGSTDTQYF
13 | - | few | TRBJ2-2 | TRBV29-1 | TGCAGCGCAAGGACGGAGAACACCGGGGAGCTGTTTTTT | CSARTENTGELFF
15 | TRBD2 | many | TRBJ2-3 | TRBV5-1 | TGCGCCAGCAGCTTGAGCGGGAGAAGCACAGATACGCAGTATTTT | CASSLSGRSTDTQYF
16 | - | few | TRBJ2-3 | TRBV5-1 | TGCGCCAGCACCCGGGGGATCGTTGTTGGCGCAGATACGCAGTATTTT | CASTRGIVVGADTQYF
16 | TRBD2 | few | TRBJ2-1 | TRBV6-1 | TGTGCCAGCACCCCCAGCGGGAGGTTGGAGTACAATGAGCAGTTCTTC | CASTPSGRLEYNEQFF
14 | - | - | TRBJ1-1 | TRBV7-2 | TGTGCCAGCAGCCGGCGGGGGGTGAACACTGAAGCTTTCTTT | CASSRRGVNTEAFF
11 | - | - | TRBJ2-7 | TRBV28 | TGTGCCAGCGGGGTTTCCTACGAGCAGTACTTC | CASGVSYEQYF
13 | - | once | TRBJ2-2 | TRBV5-1 | TGCGCCAGCCGCTGGGGGGACGCCGGGGAGCTGTTTTTT | CASRWGDAGELFF
13 | - | - | TRBJ1-4 | TRBV28 | TGTGCCAGCAGTTACCAGGCCAATGAAAAACTGTTTTTT | CASSYQANEKLFF
14 | TRBD2 | - | TRBJ2-2 | TRBV7-9 | TGTGCCAGCAGCTTAGGCGCGGGAGCCGGGGAGCTGTTTTTT | CASSLGAGAGELFF
16 | - | - | TRBJ2-2 | TRBV6-5 | TGTGCCAGCAGTTACTCTGCCCCTTCGGACACCGGGGAGCTGTTTTTT | CASSYSAPSDTGELFF
16 | TRBD1 | - | TRBJ2-7 | TRBV7-2 | TGTGCCAGCAGCTGGTACTCCGGGACAGATCCTTACGAGCAGTACTTC | CASSWYSGTDPYEQYF
14 | - | - | TRBJ2-2 | TRBV29-1 | TGCAGCGTTGCCGGGCCCACATCGACCGGGGAGCTGTTTTTT | CSVAGPTSTGELFF
12 | - | - | TRBJ2-1 | TRBV29-1 | TGCAGCGCCCGGAGGACGGACAATGAGCAGTTCTTC | CSARRTDNEQFF
16 | TRBD1 | few | TRBJ2-1 | TRBV5-1 | TGCGCCAGCAGCCGGAACCTGGACAGGGTCGGTATGGGGCAGTTCTTC | CASSRNLDRVGMGQFF